This T cell receptor (beta chain) derives from a study of T cell responses to AZD1222 COVID-19 vaccine. This clone has only one observation. As yet, its antigen is unknown. TCRdb keeps only in-frame clones here, not all; method: immunoSEQ multiplex PCR. Here the sample spans 140,000 to 150,000 clones, about 89% being singletons. This CDR3 has 17 amino acids. Germline V lookup: CDR1 SGHAT, CDR2 FQNNGV. V was pared by 1 base and J by 2 bases, with 8 bases of the junction left unmatched. Whole-study findings and limits: The peak T cell response came first, and repertoires were sampled only after it. Clonal diversity may have been underestimated, and the donors were mostly white British, with more females than males.

This TCR was sampled from an adult who received the MenACWY meningococcal vaccine as a control. The sample was peripheral blood, taken 28 days after the second dose of the MenACWY control vaccine. This chain links TRBV11-2 with TRBJ2-5, with TRBD1 matching over 9 bases. DNA of the CDR3: TGTGCCAGCAGCTTAGGGGGACAGGGAGGGAGGCAAGAGACCCAGTACTTC. This sequence encodes CASSLGGQGGRQETQYF.